The 4 T cell receptor beta chains below were found in one sample sequenced in a study of vaccination and CD4 T cells after COVID-19. Treatment defined: roughly 10-day PBMC culture with coronavirus spike peptide pools or control peptides (ViraFEST assay). Oncomine TCR Beta short-read sequencing was applied to DNA from cultured CD4+ T cells. TCRdb analysed the PCR reads with MiXCR anew, one entry per CDR3 protein. Among around 15,000 distinct CDR3 sequences listed, around 72% were seen once. No cognate antigen is known for these TCRs. This specimen consisted of CD4+ T cells from blood, cultured in vitro, obtained after SARS-CoV-2 vaccination. Receptors were obtained from a human donor who received a COVID-19 vaccine.

The V call is TRBV20-1, the J call TRBJ2-1; 11 bases match TRBD2. Germline assignment: CDR1 DFQATT and CDR2 SNEGSKA (reference sequence). The CDR3 length is 13 residues. Trimming took 6 bases from V and 9 from J; bases not matched to a gene: 7. The CDR3 protein is CSAIAGGPGEQFF. The DNA for the CDR3 is TGCAGTGCCATAGCGGGGGGGCCGGGTGAGCAGTTCTTC.

This sequence joins TRBV11-3 and TRBJ2-1; the D gene could be TRBD1 or TRBD2 (6 bases each). The CDR3 is 15 residues long. The V end lost 1 base, the J end lost 4 bases, and 11 bases lay between the germline ends. CDR1 SGHNT and CDR2 YENEEA come from the germline V gene. The CDR3 protein is CASSLGGAVYNEQFF. The CDR3 coding sequence is TGTGCCAGCAGCTTAGGGGGGGCGGTTTACAATGAGCAGTTCTTC. Complete variable domain (other parts from reference TRBV11-3 and TRBJ2-1): EAGVVQSPRYKIIEKKQPVAFWCNPISGHNTLYWYLQNLGQGPELLIRYENEEAVDDSQLPKDRFSAERLKGVDSTLKIQPAELGDSAVYLCASSLGGAVYNEQFFGPGTRLTVL.

The rearrangement joins TRBV2 to TRBJ2-3; D is ambiguous. This CDR3 is 14 amino acids long. Trimming removed 2 bases from V and 0 bases from J, with 6 bases in between. Germline values: CDR1 SNHLY, CDR2 FYNNEI. The CDR3 sequence is CASSERDSTDTQYF. The CDR3 nucleotides are TGTGCCAGCAGTGAAAGGGATAGCACAGATACGCAGTATTTT.

This clonotype was detected a few times. The chain is built from TRBV7-9 and TRBJ1-5; 8 nucleotides match TRBD1. Germline V CDR1 and CDR2: SEHNR, FQNEAQ (reference sequence). The CDR3 is made up of 14 amino acids. Germline trimming cut 4 bases from V and 7 bases from J; bases unmatched to any gene: 6. The CDR3 loop is CASSYDRGGQPQHF. CDR3 sequence (DNA): TGTGCCAGCAGCTACGACAGGGGAGGCCAGCCCCAGCATTTT.